A single sample gave rise to the 16 T cell receptor beta chains below, sequenced in a study of blood T cells in healthy people across ages. Together with a sample-barcoded 5' primer, a J-beta primer mix was included in a second PCR lasting about 6 to 11 cycles. TCRdb itself ran the 5' RACE reads through MiXCR, one entry per CDR3 protein. Counted here are 1.5 million to 2 million distinct CDR3 sequences, roughly 28% occurring once; the ten biggest clones make up roughly 8%. The sequencing input was blood. The receptors originated from a woman younger than 45 in good health.

J is TRBJ2-3 and V is TRBV7-2; no firm D call. The ends were cut back, 1 base at V and 0 bases at J, with 11 bases in the middle. The germline CDR1 and CDR2 sequences are SGHTA and FQGNSA. The CDR3 contains 16 residues. This CDR3 reads CASSLVPGSSTDTQYF. CDR3 DNA sequence: TGTGCCAGCAGCTTAGTCCCGGGCTCTAGCACAGATACGCAGTATTTT.

This clonotype was detected only a few times. The chain is built from TRBV28 and TRBJ2-7, with D perhaps TRBD1 or TRBD2 (7 bases each). This CDR3 has 14 residues. Germline assignment: CDR1 MDHEN and CDR2 SYDVKM. Trimming left V 8 bases short and J 3 bases short, with 17 bases between. Here the CDR3 reads CASLAGGEIYEQYF. In nucleotides, the CDR3 is TGTGCCAGCCTCGCAGGGGGGGAAATCTACGAGCAGTACTTC.

V gene TRBV18 combines with J gene TRBJ2-1; D possibly corresponds to TRBD1 (5 bases). Per the germline V gene, CDR1 is KGHSH and CDR2 is LQKENI. V was clipped by 0 bases and J by 0 bases, with 12 bases between them. The CDR3 loop spans 17 amino acids. The CDR3 DNA follows: TGTGCCAGCTCACCACCGTCGGTGACAGACTCCTACAATGAGCAGTTCTTC. It is translated as CASSPPSVTDSYNEQFF.

The table lists this clonotype with a few counts. The J gene is TRBJ1-1, the V gene TRBV12-3 or TRBV12-4, with a possible D match to TRBD1 (5 bases). CDR3 length: 12 amino acids. Trimming stripped 6 bases from V and 11 bases from J, with 16 bases between. The CDR3 DNA reads as TGTGCCAGCAGCCGCGGGACGGTGAAGGCTTTCTTT. Translation gives CASSRGTVKAFF.

The genes are TRBV7-2 and TRBJ1-1, with a weak D call TRBD1 (5 bases). Germline V gene sequence: CDR1 SGHTA, CDR2 FQGNSA. The CDR3 totals 14 residues. Trimming removed 6 bases from V and 0 bases from J, with 11 bases in between. The CDR3 loop reads CASRGGAMNTEAFF. CDR3 DNA sequence: TGTGCCAGCAGGGGTGGGGCCATGAACACTGAAGCTTTCTTT. Using reference TRBV7-2 and TRBJ1-1 for the parts outside the CDR3, the full variable domain is GAGVSQSPSNKVTEKGKDVELRCDPISGHTALYWYRQSLGQGLEFLIYFQGNSAPDKSGLPSDRFSAERTGGSVSTLTIQRTQQEDSAVYLCASRGGAMNTEAFFGQGTRLTVV.

There are many counts of this clonotype. The chain joins TRBV4-1 to TRBJ1-2; 8 nucleotides agree with TRBD1. Germline V gene lookup returns CDR1 MGHRA and CDR2 YSYEKL. The CDR3 consists of 14 residues. With 3 bases clipped from V and 4 bases from J, the junction kept 4 bases outside the gene matches. The CDR3, as DNA: TGCGCCAGCAGCCAGGCTACAGGGGGCTATGGCTACACCTTC. It translates to CASSQATGGYGYTF.

On this clonotype: A read error may be the cause here, since a much bigger clone is one base away. The chain employs TRBV4-1 and TRBJ2-1; D tentatively reads TRBD1 or TRBD2 (6 bases each). Germline V lookup: CDR1 MGHRA, CDR2 YSYEKL. Trimming took off 4 bases at V and 8 bases at J, with 15 bases between the two ends. There are 14 residues in the CDR3. CDR3 loop: CASSRGDAGDEQFF. As DNA, the CDR3 is TGCGCCAGCAGCCGCGGGGACGCAGGGGATGAGCAGTTCTTC.

This chain connects TRBV28 to TRBJ2-7; possibly TRBD1 or TRBD2 for D (5 bases each). The V end was cut by 8 bases, the J end by 7 bases, with 15 bases between. This CDR3 spans 12 amino acids. CDR1 and CDR2 from the germline V gene are MDHEN and SYDVKM. The CDR3 sequence is CASRDPPREQYF. The CDR3, as DNA: TGTGCCAGCCGGGACCCACCTAGGGAGCAGTACTTC.

The gene calls are TRBV2 and TRBJ1-2, with D unresolved. V lost 8 bases and J 4 bases, leaving 11 bases between the germline ends. The CDR3 runs to 12 residues. Germline CDR1 SNHLY, CDR2 FYNNEI. In DNA, the CDR3 is TGTGCCAGCGCAGGAGGCCCCTATGGCTACACCTTC. Protein sequence: CASAGGPYGYTF.

This clonotype was seen many times. The V gene is TRBV13, the J gene TRBJ2-5; no clear D gene. The ends were cut back, 5 bases at V and 3 bases at J, with 19 bases in the middle. The CDR3 has 16 residues. Per germline, CDR1 PRHDT and CDR2 FYEKMQ (reference sequence). CDR3 residues: CASSPQSRADKETQYF. CDR3 nucleotides: TGTGCCAGCAGCCCACAATCTCGGGCAGACAAAGAGACCCAGTACTTC.

The chain joins TRBV12-5 to TRBJ2-1; TRBD1 aligns across 10 bases. Germline values: CDR1 LGHNT, CDR2 FRNRAP. V dropped 1 base and J dropped 6; count of bases not matched to a gene: 3. The CDR3 has 15 amino acids. This CDR3 is CASGLAGTGANEQFF. CDR3 DNA: TGTGCTAGTGGTTTGGCCGGGACAGGGGCCAATGAGCAGTTCTTC.

This clonotype occurred a few times. This rearrangement joins TRBV6-5 to TRBJ2-7; tentatively, D is TRBD1 or TRBD2 (7 bases each). Between the trimmed V and J ends, which lost 6 bases and 3 bases, there was a span of 18 bases. Germline lookup yields CDR1 MNHEY and CDR2 SVGAGI. The CDR3 sequence is 15 residues long. The CDR3 region has the DNA TGTGCCAGCAGCCTCGGGGGGACAGACCACTACGAGCAGTACTTC. This gives the protein CASSLGGTDHYEQYF.

This clonotype showed up just a few times. The CDR3 loop is CSASRQVRSGELFF. The CDR3 DNA follows: TGCAGTGCTTCCCGACAGGTTCGGTCCGGGGAGCTGTTTTTT. The chain recombines TRBV20-1 with TRBJ2-2, with TRBD1 as a possible D gene (6 bases). This CDR3 is 14 amino acids long. Germline loops: CDR1 DFQATT, CDR2 SNEGSKA (reference sequence). The V end lost 5 bases, the J end lost 6 bases, and 16 bases lay between the germline ends.

This chain joins TRBV5-1 and TRBJ2-1; D is tentatively TRBD1 or TRBD2 (6 bases each). The germline V and J ends were trimmed by 4 bases and 1 base, with 15 bases remaining between them. The CDR3 runs 16 residues. Germline V gives CDR1 SGHRS, CDR2 YFSETQ. The CDR3 DNA reads TGCGCCAGCAGCCTAACAGGGAGGAGGTCCTACAATGAGCAGTTCTTC. It encodes CASSLTGRRSYNEQFF. The variable domain in full, completed from reference TRBV5-1 and TRBJ2-1, reads KAGVTQTPRYLIKTRGQQVTLSCSPISGHRSVSWYQQTPGQGLQFLFEYFSETQRNKGNFPGRFSGRQFSNSRSEMNVSTLELGDSALYLCASSLTGRRSYNEQFFGPGTRLTVL.

This clonotype was recorded at least ten times. The gene calls are TRBV9 and TRBJ2-1; 7 bases map to TRBD1. The CDR3 is 12 residues long. Germline-derived CDR1 and CDR2 are SGDLS and YYNGEE. V trimming: 5 bases; J trimming: 8 bases; junction bases outside the gene matches: 4. The CDR3 protein is CASSPQGYEQFF. In DNA form, the CDR3 reads TGTGCCAGCAGTCCACAGGGGTATGAGCAGTTCTTC.

This clonotype has at least ten counts. The rearrangement joins TRBV7-2 to TRBJ2-1, with 7 bases that match TRBD2. With 5 bases clipped from V and 7 bases from J, the junction kept 8 bases outside the gene matches. Germline CDR1 and CDR2: SGHTA and FQGNSA. The CDR3 totals 14 residues. As DNA, the CDR3 is TGTGCCAGCAGCCTCCGACTAGCCGAGAATGAGCAGTTCTTC. Its translation: CASSLRLAENEQFF. The variable domain in full, with the rest retrieved from reference TRBV7-2 and TRBJ2-1, is GAGVSQSPSNKVTEKGKDVELRCDPISGHTALYWYRQSLGQGLEFLIYFQGNSAPDKSGLPSDRFSAERTGGSVSTLTIQRTQQEDSAVYLCASSLRLAENEQFFGPGTRLTVL.